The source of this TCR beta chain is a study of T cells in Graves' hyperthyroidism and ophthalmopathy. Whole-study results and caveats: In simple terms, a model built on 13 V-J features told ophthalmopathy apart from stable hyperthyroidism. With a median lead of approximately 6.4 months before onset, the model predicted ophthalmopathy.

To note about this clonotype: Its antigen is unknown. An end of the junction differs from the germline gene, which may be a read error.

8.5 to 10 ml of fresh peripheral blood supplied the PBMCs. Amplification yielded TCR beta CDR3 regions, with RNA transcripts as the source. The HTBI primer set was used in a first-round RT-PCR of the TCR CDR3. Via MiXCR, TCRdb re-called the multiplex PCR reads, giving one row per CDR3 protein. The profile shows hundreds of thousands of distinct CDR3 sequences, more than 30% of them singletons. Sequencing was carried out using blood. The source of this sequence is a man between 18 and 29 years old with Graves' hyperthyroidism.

CDR3 nucleotide sequence: TGTGCCAGTAGTATCCCCCCGAGTGCACTGAACACTGAAGCTCTCTTT. Amino acids: CASSIPPSALNTEALF. This chain uses TRBV19 with TRBJ1-1; D not resolved. Per germline, CDR1 LNHDA and CDR2 SQIVND (reference sequence). The CDR3 sequence is 16 residues long.